The clone carrying this TCR beta chain was found a few times. Profiled with immunoSEQ multiplex PCR; TCRdb holds only in-frame clones, not every one. Of approximately 120,000 clones listed, 70% to 90% are singletons. This specimen comes from a study of control samples from healthy donors and cancer patients. The TCR was taken from a man in his 60s in good health. The specimen was blood.

The CDR3: CAWSGQGHQPQHF. In nucleotides, the CDR3 is TGTGCCTGGAGCGGACAGGGGCATCAGCCCCAGCATTTT. This chain joins TRBV30 and TRBJ1-5, with 9 bases lining up with TRBD1. The J segment lost 5 bases and the V segment lost 3 bases, leaving 2 bases of the junction unmatched. Germline V lookup: CDR1 GTSNPN, CDR2 SVGIG (reference sequence). CDR3 size: 13 residues.